The T cell receptor (beta chain) described here comes from a study of early T cells in non-severe SARS-CoV-2 infection. The junction had 10 bases not matched to a gene; V was cut back by 4 bases and J by 5 bases. The CDR3 is 16 amino acids. Germline CDR1 SGDLS, CDR2 YYNGEE. MiXCR, applied by TCRdb to the 5' RACE reads, yields one record per CDR3 protein. The repertoire holds about 77,000 distinct CDR3 sequences, roughly 9.6% seen once, with about 5.3% in the top ten. This clonotype was seen more than once but under ten times. V is TRBV9 and J is TRBJ2-2; 8 bases agree with TRBD2. The TCR comes from an adult who was a healthcare worker with PCR-confirmed SARS-CoV-2 infection or an uninfected control (not recorded which). Sequencing was done on a sample of whole blood. The CDR3 reads CASSSQAGAWTGELFF. CDR3 in DNA: TGTGCCAGCAGCTCTCAAGCGGGAGCATGGACCGGGGAGCTGTTTTTT.